This T cell receptor (beta chain) was identified during a study of post-analysis software for immune sequencing data. Turning to the study itself: In terms of disease course, relapsing-remitting, secondary progressive and progressive-relapsing multiple sclerosis were included.

The study's findings and limits: Samples made in the same batch grouped tightly together by F measure. Significantly lower normalized Chao1 diversity was found in patients with multiple sclerosis relative to controls.

With regard to this clonotype: Its antigen is still unknown. A read error may be the cause here, since a much bigger clone is one base away.

Unique molecular identifiers were carried by the TCR beta cDNA libraries. From the PCR reads, TCRdb called clonotypes with MiXCR, one entry per CDR3 protein. The data show about 200,000 distinct CDR3 sequences, about 30% seen once. Specimen: blood. The sequence was collected from a girl aged 2-17 years with multiple sclerosis.

CDR3 in amino acids: CSARGPSGTSGISTYEQYF. CDR3 nucleotides: TGCAGTGCTAGAGGCCCCTCTGGGACTAGCGGGATCTCAACCTACGAGCAGTACTTC. J is TRBJ2-7 and V is TRBV20-1; 13 bases line up with TRBD2. Germline-derived CDR1 and CDR2 are DFQATT and SNEGSKA (reference sequence). CDR3 length: 19 amino acids. Trimming cost V 1 base and J 2 bases; bases outside gene matches: 14.